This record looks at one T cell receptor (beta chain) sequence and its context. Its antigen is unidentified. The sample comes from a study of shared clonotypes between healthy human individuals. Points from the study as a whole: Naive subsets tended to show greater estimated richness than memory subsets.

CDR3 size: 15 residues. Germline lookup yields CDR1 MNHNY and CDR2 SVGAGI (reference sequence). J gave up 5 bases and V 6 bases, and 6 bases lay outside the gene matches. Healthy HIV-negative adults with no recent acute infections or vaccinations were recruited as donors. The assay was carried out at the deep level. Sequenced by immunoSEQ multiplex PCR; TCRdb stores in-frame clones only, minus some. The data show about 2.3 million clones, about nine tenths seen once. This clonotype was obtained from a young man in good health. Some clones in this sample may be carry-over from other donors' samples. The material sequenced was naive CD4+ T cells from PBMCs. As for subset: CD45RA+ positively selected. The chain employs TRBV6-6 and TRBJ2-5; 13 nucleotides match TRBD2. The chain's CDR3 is CASSWTSGRWETQYF. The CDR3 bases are TGTGCCAGCAGCTGGACTAGCGGGAGATGGGAGACCCAGTACTTC.